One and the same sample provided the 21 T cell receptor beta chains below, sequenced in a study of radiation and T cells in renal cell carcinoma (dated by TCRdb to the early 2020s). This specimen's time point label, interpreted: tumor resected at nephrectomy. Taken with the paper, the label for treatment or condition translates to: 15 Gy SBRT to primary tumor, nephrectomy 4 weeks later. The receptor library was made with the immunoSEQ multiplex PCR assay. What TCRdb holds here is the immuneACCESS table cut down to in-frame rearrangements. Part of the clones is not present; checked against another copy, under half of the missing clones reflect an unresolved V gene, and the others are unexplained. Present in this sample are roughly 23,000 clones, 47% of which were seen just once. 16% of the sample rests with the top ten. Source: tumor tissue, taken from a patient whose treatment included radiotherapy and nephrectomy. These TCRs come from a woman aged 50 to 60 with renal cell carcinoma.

CDR3 nucleotide sequence: TGTGCCAGCAGCTCCCGACTAGCGGGTGGAGAGACCCAGTACTTC. It codes for CASSSRLAGGETQYF. The chain joins TRBV27 to TRBJ2-5; TRBD2 matches at 10 bases. With 6 bases clipped from V and 4 bases from J, the junction kept 8 bases outside the gene matches. Germline loops: CDR1 MNHEY, CDR2 SMNVEV (reference sequence). This CDR3 contains 15 residues.

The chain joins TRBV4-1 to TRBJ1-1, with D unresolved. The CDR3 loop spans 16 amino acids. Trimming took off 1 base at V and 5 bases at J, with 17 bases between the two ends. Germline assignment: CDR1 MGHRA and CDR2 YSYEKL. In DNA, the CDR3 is TGCGCCAGCAGCCAAGCCCAGGACGAAATTGGAACTGAAGCTTTCTTT. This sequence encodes CASSQAQDEIGTEAFF.

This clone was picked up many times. This CDR3 reads CASSARWDTQYF. The CDR3 DNA follows: TGTGCCAGCAGTGCTCGTTGGGATACGCAGTATTTT. The V and J genes are TRBV2 and TRBJ2-3; D unclear. Trimming shortened V by 4 bases and J by 6 bases, and 8 bases separated the two germline ends. The CDR3 has 12 residues. Germline V gene data show CDR1 as SNHLY and CDR2 as FYNNEI.

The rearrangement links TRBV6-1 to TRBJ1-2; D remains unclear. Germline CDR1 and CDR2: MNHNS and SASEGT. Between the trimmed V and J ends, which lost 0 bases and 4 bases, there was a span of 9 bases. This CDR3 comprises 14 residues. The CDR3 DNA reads TGTGCCAGCAGTGAAGCGTTATTCGGCTATGGCTACACCTTC. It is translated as CASSEALFGYGYTF.

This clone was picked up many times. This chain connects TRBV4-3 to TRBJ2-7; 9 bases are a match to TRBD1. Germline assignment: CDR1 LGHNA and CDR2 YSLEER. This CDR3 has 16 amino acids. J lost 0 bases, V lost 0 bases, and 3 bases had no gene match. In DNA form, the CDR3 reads TGCGCCAGCAGCCAAGATCGGACAGGGGTCTCCTACGAGCAGTACTTC. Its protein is CASSQDRTGVSYEQYF.

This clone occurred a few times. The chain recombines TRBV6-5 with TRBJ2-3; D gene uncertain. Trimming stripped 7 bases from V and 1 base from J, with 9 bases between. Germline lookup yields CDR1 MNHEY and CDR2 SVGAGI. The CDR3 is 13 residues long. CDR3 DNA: TGTGCCAGCATCGGAGTAGGCACAGATACGCAGTATTTT. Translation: CASIGVGTDTQYF.

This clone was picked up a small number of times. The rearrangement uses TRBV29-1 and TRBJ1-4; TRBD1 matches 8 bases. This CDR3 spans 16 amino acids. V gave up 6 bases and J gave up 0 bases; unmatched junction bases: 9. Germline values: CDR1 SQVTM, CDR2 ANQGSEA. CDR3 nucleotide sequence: TGCAGCGTCGGAGACAGGGGCTATACAACTAATGAAAAACTGTTTTTT. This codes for CSVGDRGYTTNEKLFF.

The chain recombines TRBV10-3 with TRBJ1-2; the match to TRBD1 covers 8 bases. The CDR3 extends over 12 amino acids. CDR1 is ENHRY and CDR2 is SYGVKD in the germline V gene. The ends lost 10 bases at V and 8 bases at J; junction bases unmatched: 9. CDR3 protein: CATRTGQEGYTF. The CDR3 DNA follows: TGTGCCACTCGGACAGGGCAGGAAGGCTACACCTTC.

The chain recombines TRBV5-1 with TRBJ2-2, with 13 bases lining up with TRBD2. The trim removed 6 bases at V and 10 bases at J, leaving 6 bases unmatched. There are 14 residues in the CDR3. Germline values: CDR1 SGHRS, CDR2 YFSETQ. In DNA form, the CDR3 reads TGCGCCAGCAAACTAGCGGGGGGGCCTGAGGAGCTGTTTTTT. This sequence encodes CASKLAGGPEELFF.

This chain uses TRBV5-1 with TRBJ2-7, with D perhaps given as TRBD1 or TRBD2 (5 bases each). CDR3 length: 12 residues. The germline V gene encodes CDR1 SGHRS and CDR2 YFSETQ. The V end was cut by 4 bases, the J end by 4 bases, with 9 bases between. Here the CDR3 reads CASSGDLYEQYF. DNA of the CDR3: TGCGCCAGCAGCGGGGACCTTTACGAGCAGTACTTC.

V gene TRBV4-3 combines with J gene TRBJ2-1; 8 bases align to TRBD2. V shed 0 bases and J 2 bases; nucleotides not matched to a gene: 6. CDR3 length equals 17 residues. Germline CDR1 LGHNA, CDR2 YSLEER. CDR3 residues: CASSQDQDGGAYNEQFF. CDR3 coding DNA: TGCGCCAGCAGCCAAGATCAGGACGGGGGGGCCTACAATGAGCAGTTCTTC.

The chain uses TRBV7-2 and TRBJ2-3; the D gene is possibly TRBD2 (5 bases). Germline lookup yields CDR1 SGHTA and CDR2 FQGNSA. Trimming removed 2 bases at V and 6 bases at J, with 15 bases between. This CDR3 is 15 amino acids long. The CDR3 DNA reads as TGTGCCAGCAGCTTACAATCGGCGGGTCCGGATACGCAGTATTTT. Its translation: CASSLQSAGPDTQYF.

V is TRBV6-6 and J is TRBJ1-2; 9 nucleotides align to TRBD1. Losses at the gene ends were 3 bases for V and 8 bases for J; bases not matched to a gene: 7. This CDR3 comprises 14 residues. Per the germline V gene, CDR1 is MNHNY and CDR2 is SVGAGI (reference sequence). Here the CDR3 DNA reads TGTGCCAGCAGTTATGACAGGGGGAGTTCCGGCTACACCTTC. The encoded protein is CASSYDRGSSGYTF.

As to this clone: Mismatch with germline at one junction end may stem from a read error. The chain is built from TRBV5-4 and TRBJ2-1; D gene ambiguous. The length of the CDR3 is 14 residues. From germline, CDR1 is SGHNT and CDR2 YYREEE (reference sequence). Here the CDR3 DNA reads TGCGCCAGCAGCCCGGGCCTGGCCAACAATGAGCAGTTCTTC. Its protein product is CASSPGLANNEQFF. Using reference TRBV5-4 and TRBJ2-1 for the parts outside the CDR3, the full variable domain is ETGVTQSPTHLIKTRGQQVTLRCSSQSGHNTVSWYQQALGQGPQFIFQYYREEENGRGNFPPRFSGLQFPNYSSELNVNALELDDSALYLCASSPGLANNEQFFGPGTRLTVL.

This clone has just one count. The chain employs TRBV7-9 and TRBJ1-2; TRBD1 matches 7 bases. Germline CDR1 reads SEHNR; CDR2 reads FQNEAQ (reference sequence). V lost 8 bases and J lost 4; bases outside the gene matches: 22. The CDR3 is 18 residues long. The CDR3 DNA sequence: TGTGCCAGCCCACTAGGTACCGAGACAGGGATGGACGGCTATGGCTACACCTTC. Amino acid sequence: CASPLGTETGMDGYGYTF.

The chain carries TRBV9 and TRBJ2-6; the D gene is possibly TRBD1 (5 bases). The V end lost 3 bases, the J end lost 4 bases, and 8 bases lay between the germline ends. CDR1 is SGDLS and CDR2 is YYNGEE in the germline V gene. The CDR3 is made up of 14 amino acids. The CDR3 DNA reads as TGTGCCAGCAGCGCAGGGCTAGGGGCCAACGTCCTGACTTTC. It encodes CASSAGLGANVLTF. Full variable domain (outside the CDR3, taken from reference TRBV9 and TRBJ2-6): DSGVTQTPKHLITATGQRVTLRCSPRSGDLSVYWYQQSLDQGLQFLIQYYNGEERAKGNILERFSAQQFPDLHSELNLSSLELGDSALYFCASSAGLGANVLTFGAGSRLTVL.

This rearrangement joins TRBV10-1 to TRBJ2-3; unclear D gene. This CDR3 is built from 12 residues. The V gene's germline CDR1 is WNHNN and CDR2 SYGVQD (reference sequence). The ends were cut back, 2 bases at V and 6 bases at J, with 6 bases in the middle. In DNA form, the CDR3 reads TGCGCCAGCAGTGAGGTCGGGGATACGCAGTATTTT. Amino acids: CASSEVGDTQYF.

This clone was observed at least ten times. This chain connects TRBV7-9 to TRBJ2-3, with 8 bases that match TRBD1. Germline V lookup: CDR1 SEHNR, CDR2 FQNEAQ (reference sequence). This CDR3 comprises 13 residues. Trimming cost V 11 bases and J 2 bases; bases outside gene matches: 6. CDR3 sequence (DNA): TGTGCCGGAAGGACAGGGCCCACAGATACGCAGTATTTT. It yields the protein CAGRTGPTDTQYF. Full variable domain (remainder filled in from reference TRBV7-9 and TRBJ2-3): DTGVSQNPRHKITKRGQNVTFRCDPISEHNRLYWYRQTLGQGPEFLTYFQNEAQLEKSRLLSDRFSAERPKGSFSTLEIQRTEQGDSAMYLCAGRTGPTDTQYFGPGTRLTVL.

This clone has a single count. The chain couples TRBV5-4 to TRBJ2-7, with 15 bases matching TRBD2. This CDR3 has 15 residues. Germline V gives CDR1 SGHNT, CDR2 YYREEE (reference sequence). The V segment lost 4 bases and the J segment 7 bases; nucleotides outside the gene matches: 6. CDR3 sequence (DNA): TGTGCCAGCAGCGGACTAGCGGGGGGGTCGAGGGAGCAGTACTTC. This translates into CASSGLAGGSREQYF.

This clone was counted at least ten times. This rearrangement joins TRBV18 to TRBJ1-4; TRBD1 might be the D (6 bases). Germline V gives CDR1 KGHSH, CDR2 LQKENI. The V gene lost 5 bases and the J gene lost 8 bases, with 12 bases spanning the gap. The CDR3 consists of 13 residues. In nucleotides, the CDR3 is TGTGCCAGCTCATCGGACAGTGGGGAAAAACTGTTTTTT. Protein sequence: CASSSDSGEKLFF.

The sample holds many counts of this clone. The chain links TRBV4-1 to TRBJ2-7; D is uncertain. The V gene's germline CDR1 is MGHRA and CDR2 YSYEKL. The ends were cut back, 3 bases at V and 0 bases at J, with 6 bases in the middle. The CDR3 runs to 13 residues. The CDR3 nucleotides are TGCGCCAGCAGCCAGTTGGCCTCCTACGAGCAGTACTTC. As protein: CASSQLASYEQYF.